Each of the 10 T cell receptor beta chains below was sequenced from the same sample in a study of T cell responses to AZD1222 COVID-19 vaccine. Assay used: immunoSEQ multiplex PCR; TCRdb lists only in-frame clones, some missing. This table holds tens of thousands of clones, about nine tenths found once. The material was peripheral blood, obtained on day 0 of AZD1222 vaccination. The receptor set was obtained from an adult in good health.

This chain links TRBV6-5 with TRBJ2-5; tentatively, D is TRBD2 (6 bases). Germline V gene lookup returns CDR1 MNHEY and CDR2 SVGAGI. The V and J ends lost 2 bases and 4 bases respectively, with 8 bases between them. The CDR3 totals 13 residues. The CDR3 here is CASSYGGRETQYF. The CDR3 coding sequence is TGTGCCAGCAGTTACGGGGGGAGAGAGACCCAGTACTTC.

This clone turned up a few times. This rearrangement joins TRBV29-1 to TRBJ2-7; tentative D call: TRBD1 (6 bases). V was shortened by 6 bases and J by 0 bases, with 12 bases between the two germline ends. Germline V gene lookup returns CDR1 SQVTM and CDR2 ANQGSEA. The CDR3 consists of 13 residues. This CDR3 is CSVDRDNSYEQYF. CDR3 sequence (DNA): TGCAGCGTGGACCGGGACAACTCCTACGAGCAGTACTTC.

V and J are TRBV5-1 and TRBJ2-2; no firm D call. The CDR3 loop spans 14 amino acids. V lost 1 base to trimming and J lost 3 bases, with 7 bases between them. Germline CDR1 and CDR2: SGHRS and YFSETQ. The CDR3 loop is CASSLRPHTGELFF. CDR3 sequence (DNA): TGCGCCAGCAGCTTGCGACCACACACCGGGGAGCTGTTTTTT.

The chain joins TRBV7-8 to TRBJ2-5; 9 bases align to TRBD2. The CDR3 has 17 amino acids. V lost 5 bases to trimming and J lost 5 bases; unmatched junction nucleotides: 15. Per the germline V gene, CDR1 is SGHVS and CDR2 is FQNEAQ. The DNA of the CDR3 is TGTGCCAGCAGCCTACATGGCGGCGGGAGGGCCCTCGAGACCCAGTACTTC. Protein: CASSLHGGGRALETQYF.

The rearrangement uses TRBV29-1 and TRBJ2-7; the D call may be TRBD1 or TRBD2 (5 bases each). Deletions cut 6 bases from V and 7 bases from J, with 13 bases between. Per the germline V gene, CDR1 is SQVTM and CDR2 is ANQGSEA. The CDR3 has 11 amino acids. The CDR3 nucleotides read TGCAGCGTAGGGGACCCGAGGGAGCAGTACTTC. It codes for CSVGDPREQYF.

The chain carries TRBV12-3 or TRBV12-4 and TRBJ1-5, with unresolved D. Trimming shortened V by 3 bases and J by 2 bases, and 5 bases separated the two germline ends. CDR3 length: 13 amino acids. The CDR3 spells CASSFMGNQPQHF. The DNA of the CDR3 is TGTGCCAGCAGTTTTATGGGCAATCAGCCCCAGCATTTT.

Only a few counts were recorded for this clone. The J gene is TRBJ1-6, the V gene TRBV5-4, with a tentative D call TRBD1 (6 bases). V was cut by 3 bases and J by 9 bases, with 13 bases left in between. Germline CDR1 SGHNT, CDR2 YYREEE (reference sequence). This CDR3 contains 14 residues. CDR3 nucleotide sequence: TGTGCCAGCAGCTACAGGGCTACTGGTTCACCCCTCCACTTT. It codes for CASSYRATGSPLHF.

The chain carries TRBV30 and TRBJ2-1, with 12 bases fitting TRBD2. Looked up from germline, CDR1 is GTSNPN and CDR2 is SVGIG (reference sequence). Germline trimming cut 5 bases from V and 7 bases from J; bases unmatched to any gene: 6. The CDR3 extends over 14 amino acids. The CDR3 protein is CAWLAGGPGNEQFF. The CDR3 region has the DNA TGTGCCTGGCTAGCGGGAGGGCCGGGGAATGAGCAGTTCTTC.

The V call is TRBV10-1, the J call TRBJ2-7; possible D gene TRBD2, 5 bases. This CDR3 contains 12 residues. Germline V gene sequence: CDR1 WNHNN, CDR2 SYGVQD (reference sequence). V lost 3 bases, J lost 5 bases, and 8 bases lay in between. The CDR3 nucleotides read TGCGCCAGCAGTGATGGGAGAAACGAGCAGTACTTC. Translation gives CASSDGRNEQYF.

The chain is built from TRBV18 and TRBJ2-2; a weak D match, TRBD2 (5 bases). The CDR3 spans 14 residues. Trimming took off 1 base at V and 6 bases at J, with 9 bases between the two ends. Germline V lookup: CDR1 KGHSH, CDR2 LQKENI. The CDR3 sequence: CASSPLLAAGELFF. Written as DNA, the CDR3 is TGTGCCAGCTCACCACTTCTAGCCGCCGGGGAGCTGTTTTTT.